This TCR beta chain was observed in a study of T cells in Graves' hyperthyroidism and ophthalmopathy. The J segment lost 3 bases and the V segment lost 2 bases, leaving 5 bases of the junction unmatched. Germline values: CDR1 DFQATT, CDR2 SNEGSKA (reference sequence). CDR3 length: 15 residues. Study-level points and caveats: In blood, most of the thyroid clonotypes expanded above 0.001 were also present.

This clonotype was observed at least ten times. The antigen is not known. A Clinical Activity Score of at least 3, a NOSPECS grade of at least 4 and a duration under 3 months were recorded in the ophthalmopathy patients. Clinical symptoms, serum thyroxine, TRAb, thyroid ultrasound and orbital computed tomography established diagnosis. Fresh peripheral blood, approximately 9.1 ml, was the source of the PBMCs. RNA transcripts served as the template for amplifying TCR beta CDR3 regions. TCR CDR3 underwent first-round RT-PCR with the HTBI primer set. TCRdb fed the multiplex PCR reads into MiXCR, producing one record per CDR3 protein. In the table there are more than 300,000 distinct CDR3 sequences, around 20% of which are singletons.

This TCR derives from a man between 18 and 35 years old with Graves' ophthalmopathy. What was sequenced was blood. The V gene is TRBV20-1, the J gene TRBJ2-3, with 10 bases fitting TRBD2. Written as DNA, the CDR3 is TGCAGTGCTAGACCTCCGGGACTAGCGACAGATACGCAGTATTTT. Translation: CSARPPGLATDTQYF.